Listed here are 11 T cell receptor beta chains from one sample, sequenced in a study of CD4 T cell repertoires in COVID-19. The method was immunoSEQ multiplex PCR; TCRdb's version includes in-frame clones alone and lacks a portion of them. The sample has tens of thousands of clones, about four fifths seen once; the top ten hold 0.5% to 0.6%. Sequencing used CD4+ T cells from peripheral blood, obtained after recovery from COVID-19. Receptor source: a human donor who had COVID-19.

The CDR3, as DNA: TGTGCCAGCAGCACCCTAGAACCTGGAAACACCATATATTTT. It codes for CASSTLEPGNTIYF. The rearrangement joins TRBV6-5 to TRBJ1-3; no clear D. CDR1 and CDR2 from the germline V gene are MNHEY and SVGAGI. The CDR3 contains 14 residues. The V end lost 6 bases, the J end lost 2 bases, and 11 bases lay between the germline ends.

The chain links TRBV7-9 to TRBJ2-7, with 7 bases identical to TRBD1. V lost 1 base to trimming and J lost 2 bases; unmatched junction nucleotides: 2. The germline CDR1 and CDR2 sequences are SEHNR and FQNEAQ (reference sequence). This CDR3 contains 14 residues. CDR3 bases: TGTGCCAGCAGCTTAGGGGACAGTACCTACGAGCAGTACTTC. Translation: CASSLGDSTYEQYF.

There are a few counts of this clone. V and J are TRBV6-5 and TRBJ1-1; D is unresolved. CDR1 MNHEY and CDR2 SVGAGI come from the germline V gene. V shed 7 bases and J shed 0 bases, with 9 bases lying between them. The CDR3 totals 13 residues. CDR3 coding DNA: TGTGCCAGCAAGCTGGGGATGAACACTGAAGCTTTCTTT. It yields the protein CASKLGMNTEAFF.

This clone showed up just a few times. This sequence joins TRBV14 and TRBJ1-5; 8 bases are a match to TRBD1. This CDR3 has 13 residues. Looked up from germline, CDR1 is SGHDN and CDR2 is FVKESK. V shed 5 bases and J 8 bases; nucleotides not matched to a gene: 5. Here the CDR3 DNA reads TGTGCCAGCAGCACAGGGGGGTCTGAGCCCCAGCATTTT. The encoded protein is CASSTGGSEPQHF.

The chain is built from TRBV5-8 and TRBJ2-5; TRBD2 is a possible D gene (6 bases). CDR3 length: 14 amino acids. Germline V gene sequence: CDR1 SGHTS, CDR2 YDEGEE. Trimming left V 1 base short and J 5 bases short, with 12 bases between. This CDR3 reads CASSLRRGFETQYF. CDR3 in DNA: TGTGCCAGCAGCTTGAGGAGGGGTTTTGAGACCCAGTACTTC. The variable domain in full, with the rest retrieved from reference TRBV5-8 and TRBJ2-5, is EAGVTQSPTHLIKTRGQQATLRCSPISGHTSVYWYQQALGLGLQFLLWYDEGEERNRGNFPPRFSGRQFPNYSSELNVNALELEDSALYLCASSLRRGFETQYFGPGTRLLVL.

J is TRBJ2-7 and V is TRBV25-1, with D tentatively TRBD2 (6 bases). CDR3 length: 16 amino acids. Germline-derived CDR1 and CDR2 are MGHDK and SYGVNS. Between the trimmed V and J ends, which lost 1 base and 5 bases, there was a span of 18 bases. The CDR3 sequence is CASSEFRWGVFDEQYF. Written as DNA, the CDR3 is TGTGCCAGCAGTGAATTTCGATGGGGGGTATTCGACGAGCAGTACTTC.

This clone showed up just once. The chain uses TRBV3-1 (or the pseudogene TRBV3-2) and TRBJ2-7; D is unclear. The germline CDR1 and CDR2 sequences are LGHDT and YNNKEL (reference sequence). With 2 bases removed from V and 6 bases from J, the gap between germline ends came to 8 bases. CDR3 length: 12 amino acids. Here the CDR3 reads CASSQTRGEQYF. The CDR3 nucleotides read TGTGCCAGCAGCCAAACCAGAGGCGAGCAGTACTTC.

CDR3 nucleotides: TGTGCCAGCAGCCCCCTATCGGGTAGCACTGAAGCTTTCTTT. Translation: CASSPLSGSTEAFF. The gene calls are TRBV3-1 (or the pseudogene TRBV3-2) and TRBJ1-1; D unclear. CDR1 is LGHDT and CDR2 is YNNKEL in the germline V gene (reference sequence). Trimming removed 4 bases at V and 4 bases at J, with 13 bases between. This CDR3 region has 14 residues.

The chain employs TRBV5-1 and TRBJ1-3, with D hard to call. This CDR3 has 15 residues. Germline V lookup: CDR1 SGHRS, CDR2 YFSETQ. The V gene lost 3 bases and the J gene lost 0 bases, with 10 bases spanning the gap. In DNA form, the CDR3 reads TGCGCCAGCAGCTCCGTCGGGAGCTCTGGAAACACCATATATTTT. As protein: CASSSVGSSGNTIYF.

V gene TRBV3-1 (or the pseudogene TRBV3-2) combines with J gene TRBJ2-7; tentative D call: TRBD2 (6 bases). Germline CDR1 and CDR2: LGHDT and YNNKEL (reference sequence). The CDR3 length is 13 residues. V lost 4 bases and J 6 bases, leaving 13 bases between the germline ends. The CDR3 bases are TGTGCCAGCAGCCCGGGCGGGGAACGCGAGCAGTACTTC. The encoded protein is CASSPGGEREQYF.

This chain joins TRBV25-1 and TRBJ1-3; 7 positions agree with TRBD1. The trim removed 2 bases at V and 0 bases at J, leaving 4 bases unmatched. Germline loops: CDR1 MGHDK, CDR2 SYGVNS. The CDR3 spans 16 residues. The CDR3 DNA reads TGTGCCAGCAGTGAAAGGGGGCCACACTCTGGAAACACCATATATTTT. It specifies CASSERGPHSGNTIYF.